The 20 T cell receptor beta chains listed next were all sequenced from one sample in a study of blood T cell repertoires in COVID-19. The repertoire was sequenced with immunoSEQ multiplex PCR; TCRdb's copy has only in-frame clones and lacks some. Counted here are 330,000 or so clones, under 95% occurring once; the ten biggest clones make up less than 20%. Material for sequencing was PBMCs or T cells enriched from blood (not recorded which). These receptor sequences come from a woman aged 25 to 39 who had recovered from COVID-19.

The V call is TRBV4-1, the J call TRBJ2-7; the D gene is possibly TRBD2 (5 bases). V was shortened by 4 bases and J by 0 bases, with 13 bases between the two germline ends. The CDR3 loop spans 15 amino acids. Per the germline V gene, CDR1 is MGHRA and CDR2 is YSYEKL. DNA of the CDR3: TGCGCCAGCAGCCCTTCGGGAAAAAGCTCCTACGAGCAGTACTTC. Amino acids: CASSPSGKSSYEQYF.

The V and J genes are TRBV3-1 (or the pseudogene TRBV3-2) and TRBJ1-2; D may be TRBD1 (6 bases). Germline assignment: CDR1 LGHDT and CDR2 YNNKEL (reference sequence). V was trimmed by 2 bases and J by 6 bases, leaving 13 bases between them. This CDR3 has 14 amino acids. The CDR3 is CASSQWGRRDGYTF. In nucleotides, the CDR3 is TGTGCCAGCAGCCAATGGGGGCGCCGGGATGGCTACACCTTC.

The V and J genes are TRBV28 and TRBJ2-3, with 8 bases fitting TRBD1. V shed 4 bases, J shed 2 bases, and the junction held 8 bases outside the gene matches. The CDR3 has 16 amino acids. CDR1 is MDHEN, CDR2 SYDVKM, per germline. The CDR3 sequence is CASSSPGQVATDTQYF. The CDR3 DNA reads TGTGCCAGCAGTTCCCCGGGACAGGTAGCCACAGATACGCAGTATTTT.

With respect to this clone: At the DNA level, this CDR3 is encoded by other sequences in the same sample as well. The CDR3 spells CASSPGQGSSTDTQYF. CDR3 coding DNA: TGTGCCAGCTCACCGGGACAGGGGTCTAGCACAGATACGCAGTATTTT. This chain connects TRBV18 to TRBJ2-3; 10 bases match TRBD1. Germline V gene data show CDR1 as KGHSH and CDR2 as LQKENI. Unmatched junction bases numbered 3, after V lost 3 bases and J lost 0 bases. This CDR3 is built from 16 residues.

The chain uses TRBV7-3 and TRBJ1-2; 10 bases align to TRBD1. The CDR3 is 15 residues long. V lost 3 bases to trimming and J lost 6 bases; unmatched junction nucleotides: 7. Germline lookup yields CDR1 SGHTA and CDR2 FQGTGA. The CDR3 DNA reads as TGTGCCAGCAGCTTCGGGACAGGGGATAGGAATGGCTACACCTTC. Amino acid sequence: CASSFGTGDRNGYTF.

The rearrangement joins TRBV5-5 to TRBJ2-4, with a tentative D call TRBD2 (6 bases). V was cut by 2 bases and J by 1 base, with 16 bases left in between. CDR3 length equals 17 residues. The germline V gene encodes CDR1 SGHKS and CDR2 YYEKEE (reference sequence). The CDR3 reads CASSFPSPAGAKNIQYF. The CDR3 DNA is TGTGCCAGCAGCTTCCCATCACCGGCGGGGGCCAAAAACATTCAGTACTTC.

The rearrangement uses TRBV6-5 and TRBJ2-5; the D gene is possibly TRBD2 (6 bases). This CDR3 is 13 amino acids long. CDR1 MNHEY and CDR2 SVGAGI come from the germline V gene. Trimming stripped 0 bases from V and 10 bases from J, with 12 bases between. Here the CDR3 DNA reads TGTGCCAGCAGTTACTCGAGGACTACGGACCAGTACTTC. Protein sequence: CASSYSRTTDQYF.

This rearrangement joins TRBV6-1 to TRBJ2-3; no definite D call. V shed 3 bases and J shed 5 bases, with 6 bases lying between them. CDR1 MNHNS and CDR2 SASEGT come from the germline V gene. This CDR3 has 12 amino acids. CDR3 sequence (DNA): TGTGCCAGCAGTGACACAATAGATACGCAGTATTTT. Translated: CASSDTIDTQYF.

The V and J genes are TRBV5-1 and TRBJ2-1; 9 positions match TRBD2. Trimming cost V 3 bases and J 8 bases; bases outside gene matches: 6. Germline loops: CDR1 SGHRS, CDR2 YFSETQ. The CDR3 covers 14 residues. CDR3 nucleotides: TGCGCCAGCAGCTGGGGGGCTAGCGGGGATGAGCAGTTCTTC. This encodes CASSWGASGDEQFF. Using reference TRBV5-1 and TRBJ2-1 for the parts outside the CDR3, the full variable domain is KAGVTQTPRYLIKTRGQQVTLSCSPISGHRSVSWYQQTPGQGLQFLFEYFSETQRNKGNFPGRFSGRQFSNSRSEMNVSTLELGDSALYLCASSWGASGDEQFFGPGTRLTVL.

This clone has a handful of counts. CDR3 loop: CASSGQGLEQYF. CDR3 nucleotide sequence: TGTGCCAGCAGCGGTCAGGGACTCGAGCAGTACTTC. The chain uses TRBV2 and TRBJ2-7; TRBD2 is a possible D gene (6 bases). Per the germline V gene, CDR1 is SNHLY and CDR2 is FYNNEI. This CDR3 region has 12 residues. The V and J ends lost 6 bases and 6 bases respectively, with 12 bases between them.

The chain is built from TRBV9 and TRBJ2-5; 8 nucleotides match TRBD2. V lost 2 bases to trimming and J lost 5 bases; unmatched junction nucleotides: 5. Germline-derived CDR1 and CDR2 are SGDLS and YYNGEE. The CDR3 covers 14 residues. DNA of the CDR3: TGTGCCAGCAGCGTGGGCGGGGGGCAGGAGACCCAGTACTTC. Its translation: CASSVGGGQETQYF.

The chain uses TRBV12-5 and TRBJ1-1, with D maybe TRBD1 (6 bases). This CDR3 spans 18 amino acids. V lost 1 base and J lost 1, with 19 bases in between. Germline CDR1 reads LGHNT; CDR2 reads FRNRAP. CDR3 loop: CASGLDYRALIRNTEAFF. DNA of the CDR3: TGTGCTAGTGGTTTGGACTACAGGGCTCTAATCAGGAACACTGAAGCTTTCTTT.

The chain joins TRBV6-2 or TRBV6-3 to TRBJ2-6; a weak D match, TRBD2 (6 bases). The CDR3 has 16 amino acids. CDR1 MNHEY and CDR2 SVGEGT come from the germline V gene. Deletions cut 6 bases from V and 4 bases from J, with 16 bases between. CDR3 DNA sequence: TGTGCCAGCAGCTCAAACGCGGGATGGGGGGCCAACGTCCTGACTTTC. As protein: CASSSNAGWGANVLTF.

CDR3 residues: CASSVGTGSQETQYF. The CDR3, as DNA: TGTGCCAGCAGCGTAGGTACAGGATCACAAGAGACCCAGTACTTC. This rearrangement joins TRBV9 to TRBJ2-5; D may be TRBD1 (5 bases). V was clipped by 0 bases and J by 2 bases, with 11 bases between them. The CDR3 has 15 residues. From germline, CDR1 is SGDLS and CDR2 YYNGEE.

The V and J genes are TRBV6-5 and TRBJ2-3; possible D gene TRBD2, 5 bases. Germline CDR1 MNHEY, CDR2 SVGAGI. This CDR3 has 16 amino acids. V was pared by 4 bases and J by 5 bases, with 19 bases between. As DNA, the CDR3 is TGTGCCAGCAGTTCCGCCGGGGTCACCAACGGAGATACGCAGTATTTT. Protein product: CASSSAGVTNGDTQYF.

This chain joins TRBV28 and TRBJ1-2; the D gene is possibly TRBD1 (6 bases). V was pared by 5 bases and J by 2 bases, with 18 bases between. Germline CDR1 is MDHEN and CDR2 is SYDVKM. CDR3 size: 16 residues. This CDR3 is CASSEGGGGTNYGYTF. The CDR3 nucleotides read TGTGCCAGCAGTGAAGGGGGGGGAGGGACAAACTATGGCTACACCTTC.

This chain joins TRBV9 and TRBJ2-2; 7 bases are shared with TRBD2. Germline CDR1 and CDR2: SGDLS and YYNGEE. V shed 4 bases and J 6 bases; nucleotides not matched to a gene: 9. This CDR3 region has 15 residues. The CDR3 protein is CASSPEGRAAGELFF. CDR3 nucleotide sequence: TGTGCCAGCAGCCCCGAAGGGAGGGCCGCCGGGGAGCTGTTTTTT.

This clone was observed a single time. This sequence joins TRBV7-2 and TRBJ2-7, with D uncertain. Trimming left V 2 bases short and J 2 bases short, with 7 bases between. This CDR3 has 13 amino acids. Germline V gives CDR1 SGHTA, CDR2 FQGNSA. The CDR3 loop reads CASSLQSTYEQYF. CDR3 sequence (DNA): TGTGCCAGCAGCTTACAATCCACCTACGAGCAGTACTTC.

This chain links TRBV19 with TRBJ2-7; 11 bases line up with TRBD2. This CDR3 is 16 amino acids long. Germline values: CDR1 LNHDA, CDR2 SQIVND (reference sequence). With 4 bases clipped from V and 2 bases from J, the junction kept 7 bases outside the gene matches. CDR3 DNA: TGTGCCAGTAGTACCCTCGGGACTAGCGGAACCTACGAGCAGTACTTC. This sequence encodes CASSTLGTSGTYEQYF.

This chain uses TRBV15 with TRBJ2-2; maybe TRBD1 (5 bases). Trimming took off 5 bases at V and 7 bases at J, with 11 bases between the two ends. The CDR3 spans 13 residues. CDR1 and CDR2 (germline): LNHNV, YYDKDF (reference sequence). In DNA form, the CDR3 reads TGTGCCACCAGCCGCCAGGGTGACGGGGAGCTGTTTTTT. This sequence encodes CATSRQGDGELFF. Based on the CDR3 plus reference TRBV15 and TRBJ2-2, the full variable domain is DAMVIQNPRYQVTQFGKPVTLSCSQTLNHNVMYWYQQKSSQAPKLLFHYYDKDFNNEADTPDNFQSRRPNTSFCFLDIRSPGLGDTAMYLCATSRQGDGELFFGEGSRLTVL.